The T cell receptor (beta chain) described here comes from a study of breast tumors, draining lymph nodes, adjacent tissues. This CDR3 contains 12 residues. In germline, CDR1 is DFQATT, CDR2 SNEGSKA (reference sequence). Trimming stripped 2 bases from V and 5 bases from J, with 9 bases between. Axillary draining lymph nodes of breast cancer patients supplied the node samples. This clonotype occurred many times. In TCRdb, the multiplex PCR reads were re-called with MiXCR into one record per CDR3 protein. The sample shows roughly 80,000 distinct CDR3 sequences, about 21% of them seen only once. The chain employs TRBV20-1 and TRBJ1-2; D not resolved. The sequenced sample consisted of axillary lymph node tissue. The origin of this receptor is a female donor with breast cancer. Some clones in this sample may be carry-over from other donors' samples. The CDR3 DNA is TGCAGTGCTAGAACTAGACTTTATGGCTACACCTTC. Translating it yields CSARTRLYGYTF.